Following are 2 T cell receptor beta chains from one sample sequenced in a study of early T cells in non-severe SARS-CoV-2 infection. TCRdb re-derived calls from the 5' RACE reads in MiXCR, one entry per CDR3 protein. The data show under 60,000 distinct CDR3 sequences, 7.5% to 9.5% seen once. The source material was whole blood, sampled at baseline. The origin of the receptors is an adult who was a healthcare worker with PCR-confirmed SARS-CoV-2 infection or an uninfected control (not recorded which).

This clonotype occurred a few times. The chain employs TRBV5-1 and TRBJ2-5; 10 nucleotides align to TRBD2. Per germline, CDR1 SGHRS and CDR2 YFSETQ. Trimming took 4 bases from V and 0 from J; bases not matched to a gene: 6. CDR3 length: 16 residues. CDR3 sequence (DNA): TGCGCCAGCAGCCTCCCACTAGCGGGGTACCAAGAGACCCAGTACTTC. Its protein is CASSLPLAGYQETQYF.

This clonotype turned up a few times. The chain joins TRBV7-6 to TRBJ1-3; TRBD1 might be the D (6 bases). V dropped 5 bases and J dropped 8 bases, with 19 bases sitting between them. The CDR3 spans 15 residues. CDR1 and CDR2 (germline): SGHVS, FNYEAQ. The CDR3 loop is CASSPLRQGSDTIYF. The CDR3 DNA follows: TGTGCCAGCAGCCCCCTACGGCAGGGGTCGGACACCATATATTTT.